A selection of T cell receptor beta chains follows, all from one sample in a study of human T cells and chemical hapten exposure. TCRdb ran MiXCR on the RACE reads and lists one entry per CDR3 protein. The data hold about 82,000 distinct CDR3 sequences, with approximately 11% observed a single time. Sequencing was performed on whole blood, taken in connection with sensitization to the hapten diphenylcyclopropenone (DPC). The source is a woman aged 50 to 65 with alopecia areata. Some clones in this sample may be carry-over from other donors' samples. CDR3s leave out the opening cysteine and the closing phenylalanine or tryptophan.

12	TRBV18	TRBJ1-1	ASSPGQGSTEAF
12	TRBV7-2	TRBJ1-4	ASSLHGQGLGLF
13	TRBV28	TRBJ2-7	ASTPQDGAKYEQY
12	TRBV7-2	TRBJ2-2	ASSSNRGSGELF
13	TRBV11-2	TRBJ2-3	ASSLTPASTDTQY
10	TRBV29-1	TRBJ2-7	SVATGVGEQY
13	TRBV6-4	TRBJ2-1	ASSPTSGRANEQF
14	TRBV7-7	TRBJ2-1	ASSLGLEGVRDEQF
14	TRBV27	TRBJ2-2	ASSLFRGLSPGELF
13	TRBV20-1	TRBJ2-3	SARPRGGRPDTQY
13	TRBV6-2/TRBV6-3	TRBJ2-1	ASTPGTSGRSGQF
12	TRBV12-3/TRBV12-4	TRBJ2-5	ASSLNSRQETQY
14	TRBV12-3/TRBV12-4	TRBJ1-1	ASSREDRSMNTEAF
15	TRBV6-4	TRBJ1-5	ASSPGTGGFSNQPQH
11	TRBV20-1	TRBJ2-7	SARASGPYEQY
13	TRBV7-6	TRBJ2-7	ASSLAPGGSYEQY
15	TRBV5-1	TRBJ1-2	ASSLGQGIAVGHGYT
8	TRBV2	TRBJ2-1	ASIGNEQF
9	TRBV29-1	TRBJ2-1	SADTLNEQF
14	TRBV4-1	TRBJ2-3	ASSPFEGGITDTQY
10	TRBV6-6	TRBJ2-1	ASSWVIHEQF
13	TRBV5-6	TRBJ2-5	ASSLRTSGQETQY
13	TRBV6-5	TRBJ1-1	ASSFQGAEGTEAF
13	TRBV18	TRBJ1-2	ASSPPGAESYGYT
10	TRBV30	TRBJ2-1	ARQGYLNEQF
12	TRBV29-1	TRBJ2-7	SVALSDLSGEQY
12	TRBV29-1	TRBJ1-1	SVLLQGVNTEAF
12	TRBV5-1	TRBJ2-7	ASSLDRGFYEQY
15	TRBV5-4	TRBJ1-5	ASSLDGGQRSNQPQH
13	TRBV28	TRBJ2-7	ASSLSGPYLYEQY
12	TRBV7-9	TRBJ2-7	ASSSPASAYEQY
16	TRBV18	TRBJ2-1	ASSPYPPSGVKYNEQF
10	TRBV20-1	TRBJ1-1	SAPSRDNEAF
11	TRBV21-1	TRBJ1-2	ASSNQGASGYT
10	TRBV7-2	TRBJ2-1	ASSSRGFEQF
13	TRBV19	TRBJ1-5	ASSIDVNGGQPQH
15	TRBV18	TRBJ2-1	ASSPPGVAGAINEQF
13	TRBV11-3	TRBJ2-3	ASSLRQGISDTQY
11	TRBV6-6	TRBJ2-7	ASKSREPYEQY
12	TRBV7-2	TRBJ1-5	ASSLEFSNQPQH
14	TRBV5-1	TRBJ2-1	ASSLAVVGGINEQF
16	TRBV11-2	TRBJ1-2	ASSLEPIFGTGLGGYT
13	TRBV6-5	TRBJ1-5	ASSPSGQGGQPQH
13	TRBV6-5	TRBJ1-3	ASSDPMGAGNTIY
15	TRBV28	TRBJ1-5	ASSPGTAPTSNQPQH